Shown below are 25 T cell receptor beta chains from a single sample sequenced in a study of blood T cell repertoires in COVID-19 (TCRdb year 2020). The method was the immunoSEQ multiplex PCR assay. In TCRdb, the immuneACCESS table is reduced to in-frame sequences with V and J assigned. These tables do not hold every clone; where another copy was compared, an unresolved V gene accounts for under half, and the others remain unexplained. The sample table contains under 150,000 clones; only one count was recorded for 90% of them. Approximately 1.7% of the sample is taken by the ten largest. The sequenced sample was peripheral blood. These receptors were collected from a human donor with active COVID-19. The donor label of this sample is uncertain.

The CDR3 here is CASSPIRGTGHYGYTF. CDR3 in DNA: TGCGCCAGCAGCCCAATCAGGGGAACTGGCCACTATGGCTACACCTTC. This chain connects TRBV5-1 to TRBJ1-2; D is possibly TRBD1 (6 bases). This CDR3 spans 16 amino acids. Germline values: CDR1 SGHRS, CDR2 YFSETQ. V shed 4 bases and J shed 3 bases, with 19 bases lying between them.

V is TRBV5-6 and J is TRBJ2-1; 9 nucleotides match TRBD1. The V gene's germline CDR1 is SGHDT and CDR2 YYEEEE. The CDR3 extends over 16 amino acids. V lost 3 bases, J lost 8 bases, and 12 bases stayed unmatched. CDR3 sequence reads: CASSSNRGLPLDEQFF. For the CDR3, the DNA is TGTGCCAGCAGCTCAAACAGGGGGCTCCCTTTGGATGAGCAGTTCTTC.

CDR3 coding DNA: TGCGCCAGCAGCTTGATGACGGCCCCTGGGAGGTCATACAATGAGCAGTTCTTC. This sequence encodes CASSLMTAPGRSYNEQFF. The V gene is TRBV5-1, the J gene TRBJ2-1, with D possibly matching TRBD2 (6 bases). Germline CDR1 SGHRS, CDR2 YFSETQ. This CDR3 has 18 amino acids. The germline V and J ends were trimmed by 1 base and 4 bases, with 21 bases remaining between them.

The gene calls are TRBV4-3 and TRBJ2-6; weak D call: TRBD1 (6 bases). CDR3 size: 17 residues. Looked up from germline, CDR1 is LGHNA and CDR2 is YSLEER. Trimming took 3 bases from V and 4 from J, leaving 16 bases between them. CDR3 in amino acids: CASSQKPTGSGANVLTF. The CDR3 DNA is TGCGCCAGCAGCCAGAAGCCCACAGGGTCCGGGGCCAACGTCCTGACTTTC.

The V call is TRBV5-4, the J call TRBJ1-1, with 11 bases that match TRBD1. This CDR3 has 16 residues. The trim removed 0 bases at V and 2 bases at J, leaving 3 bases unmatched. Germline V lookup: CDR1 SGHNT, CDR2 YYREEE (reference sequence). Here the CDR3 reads CASSLGGTGGNTEAFF. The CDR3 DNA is TGTGCCAGCAGCTTGGGGGGGACAGGGGGAAACACTGAAGCTTTCTTT.

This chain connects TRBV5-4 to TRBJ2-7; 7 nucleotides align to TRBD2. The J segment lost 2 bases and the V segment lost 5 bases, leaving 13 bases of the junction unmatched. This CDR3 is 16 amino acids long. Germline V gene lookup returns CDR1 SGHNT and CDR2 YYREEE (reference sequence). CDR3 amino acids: CASRASGAGPAYEQYF. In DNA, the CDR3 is TGTGCCAGCAGAGCTTCGGGAGCGGGGCCCGCCTACGAGCAGTACTTC.

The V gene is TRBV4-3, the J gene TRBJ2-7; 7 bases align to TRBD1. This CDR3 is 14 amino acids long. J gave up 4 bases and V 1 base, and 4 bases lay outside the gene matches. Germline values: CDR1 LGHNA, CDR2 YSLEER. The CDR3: CASSQVGGSYEQYF. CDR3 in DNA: TGCGCCAGCAGCCAAGTAGGGGGCTCGTACGAGCAGTACTTC.

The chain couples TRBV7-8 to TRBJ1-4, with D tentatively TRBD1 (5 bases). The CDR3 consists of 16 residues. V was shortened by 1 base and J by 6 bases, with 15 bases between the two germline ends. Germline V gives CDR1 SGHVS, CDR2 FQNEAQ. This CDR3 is CASSLVGGSVHEKLFF. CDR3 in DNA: TGTGCCAGCAGCTTAGTCGGGGGGTCAGTACATGAAAAACTGTTTTTT.

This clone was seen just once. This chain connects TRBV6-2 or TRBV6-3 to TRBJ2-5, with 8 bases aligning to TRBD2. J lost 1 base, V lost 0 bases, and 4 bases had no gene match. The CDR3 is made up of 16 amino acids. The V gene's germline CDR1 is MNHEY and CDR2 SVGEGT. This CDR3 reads CASSYSVAGSQETQYF. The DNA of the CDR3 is TGTGCCAGCAGTTACTCGGTAGCGGGGAGCCAAGAGACCCAGTACTTC.

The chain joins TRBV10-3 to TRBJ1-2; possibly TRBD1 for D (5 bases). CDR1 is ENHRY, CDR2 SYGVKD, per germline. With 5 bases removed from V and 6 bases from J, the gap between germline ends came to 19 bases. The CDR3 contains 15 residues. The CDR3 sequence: CAISQRTGESHGYTF. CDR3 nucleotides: TGTGCCATCAGTCAAAGAACAGGAGAATCGCATGGCTACACCTTC.

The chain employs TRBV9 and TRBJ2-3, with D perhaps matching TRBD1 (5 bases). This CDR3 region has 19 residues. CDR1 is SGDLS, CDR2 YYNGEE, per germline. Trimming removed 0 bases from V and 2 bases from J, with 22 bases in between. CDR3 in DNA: TGTGCCAGCAGCGTAGCCGCATCTGGGGCCCCGAAATCCACAGATACGCAGTATTTT. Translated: CASSVAASGAPKSTDTQYF.

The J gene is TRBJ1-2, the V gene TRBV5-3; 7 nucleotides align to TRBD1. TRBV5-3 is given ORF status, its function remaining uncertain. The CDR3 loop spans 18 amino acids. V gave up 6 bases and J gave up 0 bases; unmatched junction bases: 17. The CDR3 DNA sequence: TGTGCCAGAAACCTTTATGCCCACCGGACAGGTTCTAACTATGGCTACACCTTC. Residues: CARNLYAHRTGSNYGYTF.

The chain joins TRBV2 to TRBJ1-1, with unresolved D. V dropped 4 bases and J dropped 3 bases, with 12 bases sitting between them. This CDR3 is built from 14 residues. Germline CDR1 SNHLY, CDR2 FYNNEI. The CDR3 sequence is CASSVGGWDTEAFF. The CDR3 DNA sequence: TGTGCCAGCAGTGTAGGAGGATGGGACACTGAAGCTTTCTTT.

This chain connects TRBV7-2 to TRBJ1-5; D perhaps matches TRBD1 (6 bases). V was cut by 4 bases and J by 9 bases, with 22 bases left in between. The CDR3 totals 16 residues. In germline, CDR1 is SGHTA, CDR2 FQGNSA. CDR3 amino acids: CASSSAGGGRRGPQHF. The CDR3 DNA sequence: TGTGCCAGCAGCTCTGCTGGGGGGGGGCGGAGAGGGCCCCAGCATTTT.

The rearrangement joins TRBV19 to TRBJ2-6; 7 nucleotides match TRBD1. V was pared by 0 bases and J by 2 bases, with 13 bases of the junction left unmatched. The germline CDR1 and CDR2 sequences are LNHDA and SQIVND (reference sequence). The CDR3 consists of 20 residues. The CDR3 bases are TGTGCCAGTAGTATAGATCAAGGGGGCGTTTTGGGTGCTGGGGCCAACGTCCTGACTTTC. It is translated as CASSIDQGGVLGAGANVLTF. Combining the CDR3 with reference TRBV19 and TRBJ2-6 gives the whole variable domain DGGITQSPKYLFRKEGQNVTLSCEQNLNHDAMYWYRQDPGQGLRLIYYSQIVNDFQKGDIAEGYSVSREKKESFPLTVTSAQKNPTAFYLCASSIDQGGVLGAGANVLTFGAGSRLTVL.

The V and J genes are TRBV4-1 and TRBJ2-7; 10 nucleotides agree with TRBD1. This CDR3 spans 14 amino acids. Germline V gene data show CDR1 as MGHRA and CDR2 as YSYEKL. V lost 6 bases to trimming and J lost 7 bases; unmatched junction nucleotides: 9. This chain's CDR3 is CASSNRDRGGEQYF. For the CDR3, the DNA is TGCGCCAGCAGTAACCGGGACAGGGGTGGAGAGCAGTACTTC.

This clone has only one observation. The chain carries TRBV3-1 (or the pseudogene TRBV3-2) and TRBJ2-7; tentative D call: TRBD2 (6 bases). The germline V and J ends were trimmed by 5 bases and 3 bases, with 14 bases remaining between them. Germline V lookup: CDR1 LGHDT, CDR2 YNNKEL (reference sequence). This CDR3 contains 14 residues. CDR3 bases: TGTGCCAGCAGCGCTGGCGGGGCCCTCTACGAGCAGTACTTC. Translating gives CASSAGGALYEQYF.

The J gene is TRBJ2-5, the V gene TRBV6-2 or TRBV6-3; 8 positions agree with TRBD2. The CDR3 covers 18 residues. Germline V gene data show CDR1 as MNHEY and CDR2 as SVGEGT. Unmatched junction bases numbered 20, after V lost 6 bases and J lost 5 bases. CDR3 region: CASSRSAGGRSTRETQYF. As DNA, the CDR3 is TGTGCCAGCAGCCGCAGTGCGGGGGGCCGTTCAACAAGGGAGACCCAGTACTTC.

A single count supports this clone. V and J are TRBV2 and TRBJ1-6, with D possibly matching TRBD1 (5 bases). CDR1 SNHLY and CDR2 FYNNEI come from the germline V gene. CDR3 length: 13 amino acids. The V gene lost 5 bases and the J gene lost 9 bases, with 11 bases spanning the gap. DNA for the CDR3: TGTGCCAGCAGTACCAGGGCGATTTCACCCCTCCACTTT. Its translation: CASSTRAISPLHF.

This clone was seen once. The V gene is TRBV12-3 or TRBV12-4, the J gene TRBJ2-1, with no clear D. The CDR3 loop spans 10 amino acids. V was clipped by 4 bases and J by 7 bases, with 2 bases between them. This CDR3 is CASSSNEQFF. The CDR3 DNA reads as TGTGCCAGCAGTTCAAATGAGCAGTTCTTC.

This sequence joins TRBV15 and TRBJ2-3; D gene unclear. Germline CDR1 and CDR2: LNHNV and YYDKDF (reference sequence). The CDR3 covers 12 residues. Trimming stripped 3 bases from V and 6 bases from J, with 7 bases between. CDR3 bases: TGTGCCACCAGCAGGGCGGAGGATACGCAGTATTTT. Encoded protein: CATSRAEDTQYF.

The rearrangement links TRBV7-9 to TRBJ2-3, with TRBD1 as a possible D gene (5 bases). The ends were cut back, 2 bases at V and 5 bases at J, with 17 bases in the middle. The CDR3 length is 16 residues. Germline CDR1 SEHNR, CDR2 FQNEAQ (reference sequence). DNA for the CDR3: TGTGCCAGCAGCTTAAATCTTCTAGGGGCGAGAGATACGCAGTATTTT. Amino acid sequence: CASSLNLLGARDTQYF.

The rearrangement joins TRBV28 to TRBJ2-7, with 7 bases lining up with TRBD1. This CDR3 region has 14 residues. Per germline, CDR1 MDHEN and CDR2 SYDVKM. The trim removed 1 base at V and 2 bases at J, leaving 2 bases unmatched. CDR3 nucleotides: TGTGCCAGCAGTTTATTAGGGACAGCCTACGAGCAGTACTTC. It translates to CASSLLGTAYEQYF.

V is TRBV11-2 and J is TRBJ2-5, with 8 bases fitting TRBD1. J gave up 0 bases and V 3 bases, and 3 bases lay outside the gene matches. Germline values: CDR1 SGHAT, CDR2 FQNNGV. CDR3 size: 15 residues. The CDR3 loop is CASSFGQGYQETQYF. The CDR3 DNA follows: TGTGCCAGCAGCTTCGGACAGGGTTACCAAGAGACCCAGTACTTC.

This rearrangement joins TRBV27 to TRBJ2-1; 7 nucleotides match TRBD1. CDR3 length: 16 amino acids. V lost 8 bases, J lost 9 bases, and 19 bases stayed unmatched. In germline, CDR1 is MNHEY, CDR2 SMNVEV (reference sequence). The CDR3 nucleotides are TGTGCCAGCCTCGAGGCCGGGACAGCCCGAGGGGGTGAGCAGTTCTTC. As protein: CASLEAGTARGGEQFF.